The clone carrying this T cell receptor beta chain showed up many times. No antigen is known for it. The CDR3 sequence is 14 residues long. The germline V and J ends were trimmed by 1 base and 0 bases, with 7 bases remaining between them. CDR1 is LGHNA and CDR2 is YNFKEQ in the germline V gene. Specified time point: blood at routine non-recurrence follow-up after resection. No cells were sorted before sequencing. The whole RNA sequenced was extracted from tumor, nontumor lung or frozen PBMC. The record originates from a study of spatial heterogeneity in lung cancer. Study background: Where available, sequencing covered follow-up PBMC samples, taken at a median of approximately 2 years after resection. Combinations of a unique TCR and a UMI were tallied in raw reads, and on average each appeared more than ten times. The study, taken as a whole, reports: Detection of ubiquitous tumor TCRs in blood was higher at resection than follow-up.

Each TCR cDNA molecule bore a unique molecular identifier. Using its own MiXCR run on the 5' RACE reads, TCRdb lists one record per CDR3 protein. The table lists some 120,000 distinct CDR3 sequences, less than 15% of them singletons. This clonotype was sampled from a male donor with early-stage non-small cell lung cancer. The sequenced sample was PBMCs, obtained at follow-up. The chain has TRBV4-2 and TRBJ2-7, with D unresolved. The CDR3, as DNA: TGTGCCAGCAGCCAAGGCGGAGACTCCTACGAGCAGTACTTC. Translation gives CASSQGGDSYEQYF.